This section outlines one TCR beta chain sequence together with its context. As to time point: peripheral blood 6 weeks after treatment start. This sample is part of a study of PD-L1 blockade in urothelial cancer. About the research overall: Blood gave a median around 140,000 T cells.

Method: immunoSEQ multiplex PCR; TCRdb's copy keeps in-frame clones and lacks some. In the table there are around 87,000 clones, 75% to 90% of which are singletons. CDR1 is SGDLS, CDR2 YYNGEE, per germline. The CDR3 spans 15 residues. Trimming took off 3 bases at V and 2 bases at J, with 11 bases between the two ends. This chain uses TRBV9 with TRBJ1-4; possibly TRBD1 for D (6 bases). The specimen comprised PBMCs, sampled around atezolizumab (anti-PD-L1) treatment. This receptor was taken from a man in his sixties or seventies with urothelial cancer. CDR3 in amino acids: CASSGTGRTNEKLFF. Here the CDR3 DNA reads TGTGCCAGCAGCGGAACAGGGCGGACTAATGAAAAACTGTTTTTT.